What follows is one TCR beta chain and its context. It has no known antigen specificity. Base qualities are missing; no much larger clone stands one base away. The data were obtained in a study of shared clonotypes between healthy human individuals (dated by TCRdb to 2018 to 2021). At the level of the whole study: A few men and two women, aged 18 to 49 years, made up the cohort. For each donor, CD4 naive and CD4 memory were each given three plates, CD8 naive was given two plates, and CD8 memory was given one plate. Between about 0.85 and 8.9 billion PBMCs per donor were obtained by leukapheresis. To increase sequencing depth and limit assay-specific biases, TCR repertoire library preparation and sequencing were carried out by different laboratories using diverse techniques. Blood TCR repertoires of about five healthy adults were deeply sequenced to estimate repertoire size and the extent of clonotype sharing between individuals. Paper-wide results and their limitations: Rarefaction of sorted-subset datasets indicated incomplete sequencing despite the large sequencing depth. Naive subsets generally had larger estimated clonotype richness than memory subsets. Because the study included only a small number of donors, the genetic and exposure-history diversity represented was limited. When several donors were compared, the shared fraction of clonotypes was around 4.6% for naive CD4, about 4% for naive CD8, more than 2% for memory CD4, and 0.4% for memory CD8. Based on pairwise subsampling, the degree of clonotype sharing among donors was expected to be affected by sequencing depth. Higher generation probabilities were observed for clonotypes shared by all four sorted-subset donors than for non-shared clonotypes. Sampling was restricted to blood, and TCR repertoires in tissue are likely to differ from TCR repertoires in blood.

Healthy HIV-negative adults with no recently reported acute infections or vaccinations were included as donors. Every donor was a Caucasian adult living in Nashville, Tennessee, USA. Magnetic negative selection was used to enrich CD4+ T cells, after which naive cells were positively selected on CD45RA and the negative fraction became the memory subset. After blood collection by leukapheresis, PBMCs were isolated using Ficoll-Histopaque density gradient centrifugation and then cryopreserved in the vapor phase of liquid nitrogen. Analytical flow cytometry was used to check the purity and quantity of each magnetically sorted T cell population. From each sorted fraction, genomic DNA was isolated and quantified by UV absorbance on a Nanodrop 2000c. The germline V gene sets CDR1 to MGHRA and CDR2 to YSYEKL. At the junction V is shortened by 0 bases and J by 6 bases, with 14 bases in between. From the cysteine up to the phenylalanine, the CDR3 has a length of 15 residues. Only the CDR3 portion is preserved as DNA: 45 bases, with reading frame beginning at the first base.

TCR CDR3 regions were amplified from genomic DNA by multiplex PCR using the deep immunoSEQ assay. For each cell subset, the extracted genomic DNA was distributed evenly across all wells of several immunoSEQ 96-well plates, and each plate served as one replicate. Each replicate PCR for sorted subsets received roughly 200 ng genomic DNA, equal to about 29,000 T cell genomes. Purified libraries were measured with a Qubit 3.0 fluorometer, size-checked on a Bioanalyzer 2100, and measured again with the KAPA Library Quantification kit. Every immunoSEQ 96-well plate was sequenced on a separate single-read 150-cycle Illumina NextSeq 550 flow cell. Regarding the original processing steps: Because the immunoSEQ output held only junctional sequences and lacked quality scores, the filtering could not match the filtering applied to full-length reads. Sequences were annotated with PyIR, a Python wrapper for IgBLAST v1.9, and V/J genes and CDR3 were assigned using IMGT germline references. Any read was removed if the V/J assignment was weak (E-value above 1e-6), the CDR3 was missing, or the read contained stop codons, out-of-frame junctions, or ambiguous translated residues. V3J clonotypes were defined by identical inferred V gene, J gene, and CDR3 amino acid sequence. Percentage overlap between repertoires was computed as shared unique clonotypes divided by the size of the smaller repertoire. Repertoire richness was assessed with RTK rarefaction, the Chao1 estimator, and Recon v2.1 estimates of unobserved clonotypes. OLGA was used to compute generation probabilities for all TCRbeta clonotypes that the gDNA method yielded from a handful of donors. As stored in TCRdb, this immuneACCESS dataset retains in-frame rearrangements with V and J assigned. A fraction of the clones does not appear; measured against another copy, unresolved V genes explain less than half of the discrepancy, and the remainder lacks a known reason. D and trimming come from the DNA, and the V and J calls and clone size come from that table. This sample has approximately 1.4 million clones in its table, and about 98% of those were observed once. The top ten clonotypes cover 0.45% of the sample.

This receptor chain uses TRBV4-1 and TRBJ1-2, with the D gene not clear enough to name. Sequencing was done on a sample of naive CD4+ T cells sorted from blood. What this sample's cell subset or site label stands for: CD45RA+ positively selected. The receptor's source is a young man in good health. The CDR3: CASSQEQTIRNGYTF. The sequenced DNA is TGCGCCAGCAGCCAAGAACAGACAATTAGAAATGGCTACACCTTC.